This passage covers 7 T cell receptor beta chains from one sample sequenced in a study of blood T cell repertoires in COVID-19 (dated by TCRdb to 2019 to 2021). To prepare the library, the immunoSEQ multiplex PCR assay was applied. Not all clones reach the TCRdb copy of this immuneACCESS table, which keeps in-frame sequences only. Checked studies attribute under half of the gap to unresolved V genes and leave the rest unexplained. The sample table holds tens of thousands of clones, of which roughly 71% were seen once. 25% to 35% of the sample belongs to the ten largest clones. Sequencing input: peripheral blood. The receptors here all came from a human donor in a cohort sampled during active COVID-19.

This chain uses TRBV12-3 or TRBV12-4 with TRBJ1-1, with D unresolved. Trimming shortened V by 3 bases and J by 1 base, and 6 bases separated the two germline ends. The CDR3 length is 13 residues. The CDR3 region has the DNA TGTGCCAGCAGTTTGCCAGGGAACACTGAAGCTTTCTTT. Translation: CASSLPGNTEAFF.

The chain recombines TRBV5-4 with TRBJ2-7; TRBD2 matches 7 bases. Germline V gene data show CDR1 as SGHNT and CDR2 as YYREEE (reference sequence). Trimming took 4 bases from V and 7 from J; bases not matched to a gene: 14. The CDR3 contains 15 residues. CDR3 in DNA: TGTGCCAGCAGCCGAGATTCTTGGGGAGGGTCAGAGCAGTACTTC. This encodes CASSRDSWGGSEQYF.

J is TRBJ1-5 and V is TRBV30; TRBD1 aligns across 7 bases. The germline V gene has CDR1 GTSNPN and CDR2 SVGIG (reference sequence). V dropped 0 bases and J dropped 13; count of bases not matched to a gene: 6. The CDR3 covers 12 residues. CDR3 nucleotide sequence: TGTGCCTGGAGTGTACTGGGGACAGTGCAGCATTTT. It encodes CAWSVLGTVQHF.

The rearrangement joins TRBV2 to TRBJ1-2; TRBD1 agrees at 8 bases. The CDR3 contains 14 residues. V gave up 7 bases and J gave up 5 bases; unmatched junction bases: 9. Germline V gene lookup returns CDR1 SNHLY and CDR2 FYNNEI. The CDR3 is CASIPDRDDYGYTF. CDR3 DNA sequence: TGTGCCAGCATCCCGGACAGGGATGATTATGGCTACACCTTC.

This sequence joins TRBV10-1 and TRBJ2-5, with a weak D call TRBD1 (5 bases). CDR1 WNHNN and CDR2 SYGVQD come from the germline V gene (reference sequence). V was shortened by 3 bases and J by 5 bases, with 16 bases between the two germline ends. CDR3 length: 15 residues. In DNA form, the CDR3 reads TGCGCCAGCAGTGACCATCGACAGCTGGGGGAGACCCAGTACTTC. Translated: CASSDHRQLGETQYF.

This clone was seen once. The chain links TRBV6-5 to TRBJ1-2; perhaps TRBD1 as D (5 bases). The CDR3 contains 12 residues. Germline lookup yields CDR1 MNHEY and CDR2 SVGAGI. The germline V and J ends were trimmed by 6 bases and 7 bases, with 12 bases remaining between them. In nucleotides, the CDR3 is TGTGCCAGCAGATCGACAGCTAGTGGCTACACCTTC. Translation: CASRSTASGYTF.

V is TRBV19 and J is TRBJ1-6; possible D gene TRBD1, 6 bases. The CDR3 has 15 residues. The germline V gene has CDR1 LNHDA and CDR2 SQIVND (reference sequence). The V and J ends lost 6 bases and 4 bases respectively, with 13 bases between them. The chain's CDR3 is CASRIQGSYNSPLHF. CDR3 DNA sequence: TGTGCCAGTAGAATACAGGGTTCATATAATTCACCCCTCCACTTT.